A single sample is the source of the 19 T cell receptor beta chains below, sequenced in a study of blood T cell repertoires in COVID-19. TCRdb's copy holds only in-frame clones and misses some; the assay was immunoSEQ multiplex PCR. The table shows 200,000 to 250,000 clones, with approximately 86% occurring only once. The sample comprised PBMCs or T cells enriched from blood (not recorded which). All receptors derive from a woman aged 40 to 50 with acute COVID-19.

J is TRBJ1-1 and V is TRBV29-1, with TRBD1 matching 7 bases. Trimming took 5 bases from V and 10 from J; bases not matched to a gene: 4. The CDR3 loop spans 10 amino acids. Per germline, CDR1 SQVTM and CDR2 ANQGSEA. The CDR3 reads CSVLRGTAFF. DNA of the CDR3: TGCAGCGTTCTCAGGGGGACAGCTTTCTTT.

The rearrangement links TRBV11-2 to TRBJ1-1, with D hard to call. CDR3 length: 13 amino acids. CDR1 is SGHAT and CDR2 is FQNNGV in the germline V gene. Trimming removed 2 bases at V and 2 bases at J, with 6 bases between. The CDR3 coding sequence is TGTGCCAGCAGCTTAATGCTAAACACTGAAGCTTTCTTT. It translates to CASSLMLNTEAFF. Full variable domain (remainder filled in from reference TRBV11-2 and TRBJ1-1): EAGVAQSPRYKIIEKRQSVAFWCNPISGHATLYWYQQILGQGPKLLIQFQNNGVVDDSQLPKDRFSAERLKGVDSTLKIQPAKLEDSAVYLCASSLMLNTEAFFGQGTRLTVV.

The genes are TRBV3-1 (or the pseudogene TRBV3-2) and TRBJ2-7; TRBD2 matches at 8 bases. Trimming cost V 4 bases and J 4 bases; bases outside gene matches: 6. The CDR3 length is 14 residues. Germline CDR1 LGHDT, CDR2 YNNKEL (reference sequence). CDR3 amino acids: CASSPGGLGYEQYF. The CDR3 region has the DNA TGTGCCAGCAGCCCCGGGGGACTAGGGTACGAGCAGTACTTC.

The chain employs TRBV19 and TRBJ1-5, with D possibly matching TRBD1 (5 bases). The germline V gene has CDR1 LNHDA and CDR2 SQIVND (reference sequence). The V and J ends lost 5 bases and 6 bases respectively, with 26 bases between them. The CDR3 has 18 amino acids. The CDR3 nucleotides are TGTGCCAGTAGTGTGCCATTTGGGGCTATAAGTATAGGTCAGCCCCAGCATTTT. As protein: CASSVPFGAISIGQPQHF.

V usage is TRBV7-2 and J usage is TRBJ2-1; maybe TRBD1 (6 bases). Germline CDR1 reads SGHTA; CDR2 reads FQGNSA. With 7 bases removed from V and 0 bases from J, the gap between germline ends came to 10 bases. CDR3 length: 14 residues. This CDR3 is CASTDSSSYNEQFF. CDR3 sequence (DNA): TGTGCCAGCACGGACAGCAGCTCCTACAATGAGCAGTTCTTC. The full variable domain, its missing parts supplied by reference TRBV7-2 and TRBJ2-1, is GAGVSQSPSNKVTEKGKDVELRCDPISGHTALYWYRQSLGQGLEFLIYFQGNSAPDKSGLPSDRFSAERTGGSVSTLTIQRTQQEDSAVYLCASTDSSSYNEQFFGPGTRLTVL.

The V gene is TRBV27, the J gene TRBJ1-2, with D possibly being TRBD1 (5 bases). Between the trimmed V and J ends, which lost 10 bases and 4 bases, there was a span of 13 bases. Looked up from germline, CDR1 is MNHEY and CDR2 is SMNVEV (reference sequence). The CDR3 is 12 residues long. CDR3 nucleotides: TGTGCCACCTTGGGCGGGGCCTATGGCTACACCTTC. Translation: CATLGGAYGYTF.

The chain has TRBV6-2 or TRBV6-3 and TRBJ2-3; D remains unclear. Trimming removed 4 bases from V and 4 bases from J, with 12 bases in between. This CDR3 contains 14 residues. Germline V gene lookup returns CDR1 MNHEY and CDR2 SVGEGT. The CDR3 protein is CASSWKQSADTQYF. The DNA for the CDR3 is TGTGCCAGCAGTTGGAAACAGTCGGCAGATACGCAGTATTTT.

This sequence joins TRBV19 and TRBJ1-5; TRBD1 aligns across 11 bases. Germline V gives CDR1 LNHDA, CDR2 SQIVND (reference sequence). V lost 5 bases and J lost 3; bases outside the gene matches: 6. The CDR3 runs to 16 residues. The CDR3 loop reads CASSPRTGGNNQPQHF. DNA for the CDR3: TGTGCCAGTAGTCCCCGGACAGGGGGCAACAATCAGCCCCAGCATTTT.

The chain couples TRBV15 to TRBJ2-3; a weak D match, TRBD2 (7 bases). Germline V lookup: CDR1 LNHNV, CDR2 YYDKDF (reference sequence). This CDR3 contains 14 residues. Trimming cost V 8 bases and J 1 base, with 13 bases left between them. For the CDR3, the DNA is TGTGCCACCCAGGGGAGGGACGGCACAGATACGCAGTATTTT. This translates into CATQGRDGTDTQYF.

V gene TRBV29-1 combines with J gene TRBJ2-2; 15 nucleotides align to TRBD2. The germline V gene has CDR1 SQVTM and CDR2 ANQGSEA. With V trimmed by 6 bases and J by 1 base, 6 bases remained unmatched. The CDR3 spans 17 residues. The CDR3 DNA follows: TGCAGCGTCGCCGGACTAGCGGGAGGGTTGAACACCGGGGAGCTGTTTTTT. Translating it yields CSVAGLAGGLNTGELFF.

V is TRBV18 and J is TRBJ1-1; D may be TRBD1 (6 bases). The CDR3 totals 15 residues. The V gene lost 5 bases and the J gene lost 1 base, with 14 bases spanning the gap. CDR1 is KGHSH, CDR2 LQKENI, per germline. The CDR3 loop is CASSSPGHRNTEAFF. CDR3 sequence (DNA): TGTGCCAGCTCATCGCCGGGACACAGGAACACTGAAGCTTTCTTT.

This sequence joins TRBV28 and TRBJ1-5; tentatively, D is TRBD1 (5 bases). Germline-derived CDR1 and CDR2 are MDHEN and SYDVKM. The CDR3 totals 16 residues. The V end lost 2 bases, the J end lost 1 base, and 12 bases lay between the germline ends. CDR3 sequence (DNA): TGTGCCAGCAGTTTAGGGGCAGGTCGAAGCAATCAGCCCCAGCATTTT. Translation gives CASSLGAGRSNQPQHF.

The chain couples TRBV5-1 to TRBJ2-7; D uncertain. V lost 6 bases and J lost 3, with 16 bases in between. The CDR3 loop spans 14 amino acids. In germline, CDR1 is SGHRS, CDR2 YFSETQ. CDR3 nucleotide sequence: TGCGCCAGCACCCAGGAACCAGTAGACTACGAGCAGTACTTC. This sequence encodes CASTQEPVDYEQYF.

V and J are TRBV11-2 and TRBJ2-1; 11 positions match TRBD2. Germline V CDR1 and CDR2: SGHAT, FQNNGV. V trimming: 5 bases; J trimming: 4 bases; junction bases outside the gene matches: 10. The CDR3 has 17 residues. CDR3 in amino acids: CASSIGGTSGFYNEQFF. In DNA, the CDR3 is TGTGCCAGCAGCATAGGGGGGACTAGCGGTTTTTACAATGAGCAGTTCTTC.

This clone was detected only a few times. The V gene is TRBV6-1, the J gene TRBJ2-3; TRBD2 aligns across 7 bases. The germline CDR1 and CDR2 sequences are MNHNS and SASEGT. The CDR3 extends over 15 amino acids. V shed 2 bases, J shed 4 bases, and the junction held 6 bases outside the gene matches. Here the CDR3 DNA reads TGTGCCAGCAGTGAAAGCGCGGGAGCGCCAGATACGCAGTATTTT. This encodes CASSESAGAPDTQYF.

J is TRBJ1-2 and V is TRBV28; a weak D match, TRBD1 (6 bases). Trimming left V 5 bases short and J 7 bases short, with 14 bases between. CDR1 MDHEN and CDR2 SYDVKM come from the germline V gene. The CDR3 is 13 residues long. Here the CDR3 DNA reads TGTGCCAGCAGTACCCTAACAGGGTTTGGCTACACCTTC. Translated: CASSTLTGFGYTF.

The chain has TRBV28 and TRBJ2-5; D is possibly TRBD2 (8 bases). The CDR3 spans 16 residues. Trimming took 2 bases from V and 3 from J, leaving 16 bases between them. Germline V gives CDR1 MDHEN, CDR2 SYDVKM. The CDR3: CASSLSSGTAEETQYF. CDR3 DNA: TGTGCCAGCAGTTTAAGTAGCGGGACAGCCGAAGAGACCCAGTACTTC.

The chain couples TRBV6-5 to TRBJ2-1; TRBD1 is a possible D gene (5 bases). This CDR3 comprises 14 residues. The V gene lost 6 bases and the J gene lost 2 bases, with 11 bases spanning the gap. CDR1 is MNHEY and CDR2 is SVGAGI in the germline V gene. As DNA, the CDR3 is TGTGCCAGCAGATTACGACAGACCTACAATGAGCAGTTCTTC. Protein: CASRLRQTYNEQFF.

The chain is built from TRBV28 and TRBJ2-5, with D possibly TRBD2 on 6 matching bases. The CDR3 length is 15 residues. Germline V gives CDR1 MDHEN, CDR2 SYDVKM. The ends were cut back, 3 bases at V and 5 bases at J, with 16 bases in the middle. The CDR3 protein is CASSFAGPHGETQYF. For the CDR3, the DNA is TGTGCCAGCAGTTTTGCGGGACCCCACGGGGAGACCCAGTACTTC.